The 16 T cell receptor beta chains listed next were all sequenced from one sample in a study of tumor-infiltrating lymphocytes in primary liver carcinoma. The input was 450 to 500 ng total RNA; TCR beta cDNA was made from it with a constant-region primer. Construction of TCR beta libraries relied on three successive nested multiplex PCR rounds employing slightly modified ARM-PCR. With TRBV1-TRBV30 forward primers and a C-beta reverse primer, the first two PCR rounds were run for around 10 cycles each. Each CDR3 protein is one row after TCRdb ran MiXCR on the multiplex PCR reads. Among 310,000 or so distinct CDR3 sequences listed, 58% were seen once. Germline DNA was also extracted, and blood RNA derived from unsorted whole blood. The sequenced material came from peripheral blood. The receptor set was obtained from a woman in her thirties with primary liver carcinoma and hepatitis B virus infection.

Of note for this clonotype: Lacking the conserved final phenylalanine or tryptophan, this CDR3 likely reflects a read error. Because the CDR3's place on the DNA is in doubt, the DNA is left out and the CDR3 is given as listed by TCRdb. The rearrangement uses TRBV6-5 and TRBJ2-2; no check of the table's D call, TRBD2, against the DNA was made. CDR1 and CDR2 from the germline V gene are MNHEY and SVGAGI. The CDR3 extends over 14 residues, inclusive of both ends. The chain's CDR3 is CASRGTSPTGELFS.

With respect to this clonotype: Since a much larger clone is just one base distant, this may be a read error. The chain couples TRBV6-2 or TRBV6-3 to TRBJ2-2, with D hard to call. Germline values: CDR1 MNHEY, CDR2 SVGEGT. This CDR3 region has 13 residues. CDR3 loop: CASGYSVTGELFF. The CDR3, as DNA: TGTGCCAGCGGTTACTCGGTTACCGGGGAGCTGTTTTTT.

In its sample, this clonotype was seen many times. This chain links TRBV4-2 with TRBJ2-1; 8 bases are a match to TRBD1. The CDR3 is 17 amino acids. The germline CDR1 and CDR2 sequences are LGHNA and YNFKEQ. The junction had 5 bases not matched to a gene; V was cut back by 1 base and J by 0 bases. The CDR3 spells CASSQGQGPSSYNEQFF. CDR3 DNA: TGTGCCAGCAGCCAAGGACAGGGGCCGAGCTCCTACAATGAGCAGTTCTTC.

This clonotype was counted a few times. The rearrangement joins TRBV6-2 or TRBV6-3 to TRBJ2-7; 9 positions match TRBD2. The CDR3 runs 16 residues. Germline CDR1 and CDR2: MNHEY and SVGEGT. Trimming took 2 bases from V and 7 from J; bases not matched to a gene: 12. This chain's CDR3 is CASSYPPSGILREQYF. The CDR3 DNA reads as TGTGCCAGCAGTTACCCCCCTAGCGGGATCCTACGGGAGCAGTACTTC.

About this clonotype itself: A read error may explain this, as a much larger clone is one base away. The rearrangement uses TRBV29-1 and TRBJ2-2; tentatively, D is TRBD2 (5 bases). Per germline, CDR1 SQVTM and CDR2 ANQGSEA. The CDR3 has 10 amino acids. The CDR3 sequence is CSAASGEPFF. In DNA, the CDR3 is TGCAGCGCCGCATCCGGGGAGCCGTTTTTT.

This clonotype was seen a handful of times. The gene calls are TRBV10-3 and TRBJ1-1; D is unclear. Trimming took 2 bases from V and 5 from J, leaving 6 bases between them. In germline, CDR1 is ENHRY, CDR2 SYGVKD. This CDR3 spans 12 amino acids. The CDR3 coding sequence is TGTGCCATCAGTGAGAGGGAGACTGAAGCTTTCTTT. As protein: CAISERETEAFF.

On this clonotype: A much more abundant neighbour one base away suggests this may be a read error. The V gene is TRBV6-2 or TRBV6-3, the J gene TRBJ2-1; 8 bases are a match to TRBD2. This CDR3 is 15 amino acids long. Germline CDR1 is MNHEY and CDR2 is SVGEGT. The CDR3 bases are TGTGCCAGCAGTCCCCCCGGGGGGGCCTACAATGAGCAGCTCTTC. It codes for CASSPPGGAYNEQLF.

As regards this clonotype: Germline is not matched at one junction end, which may reflect a read error. The rearrangement uses TRBV6-2 or TRBV6-3 and TRBJ1-6; D might be TRBD1 (5 bases). CDR3 length: 16 residues. Germline V lookup: CDR1 MNHEY, CDR2 SVGEGT. DNA for the CDR3: TGTACCAGCAGTTACTCCGCGGGGCGCGGTAATTCACCCCTCCACTTT. This translates into CTSSYSAGRGNSPLHF.

The chain employs TRBV7-9 and TRBJ2-1; TRBD2 matches at 9 bases. The length of the CDR3 is 16 residues. V shed 4 bases and J 10 bases; nucleotides not matched to a gene: 14. From germline, CDR1 is SEHNR and CDR2 FQNEAQ (reference sequence). CDR3 region: CASSSLAGRPFGEQFF. CDR3 bases: TGTGCCAGCAGCTCCCTAGCGGGAAGGCCCTTCGGGGAGCAGTTCTTC.

A note on this clonotype: The germline gene is not matched at one end of the junction; a read error may be the cause. The chain links TRBV11-2 to TRBJ2-6; D might be TRBD1 (5 bases). Germline V gene data show CDR1 as SGHAT and CDR2 as FQNNGV. The CDR3 is made up of 15 amino acids. The CDR3 DNA reads TGTACAAGCAGCCGTCTGGGTTCTGGGGCCAACGTCCTGACCTTC. Translation gives CTSSRLGSGANVLTF.

This clonotype has more than one count but fewer than ten. The chain has TRBV7-9 and TRBJ2-7; perhaps D is TRBD1 or TRBD2 (6 bases each). Germline assignment: CDR1 SEHNR and CDR2 FQNEAQ (reference sequence). The CDR3 sequence is 15 residues long. V was shortened by 4 bases and J by 5 bases, with 18 bases between the two germline ends. CDR3 protein: CASSSGEASTHEQYF. The CDR3 DNA reads as TGTGCCAGCAGCTCAGGGGAGGCTAGCACCCACGAGCAGTACTTC.

A word on this clonotype: No conserved phenylalanine or tryptophan is present at the end of the CDR3, so a read error is the likely explanation. The DNA of the CDR3 is TGTGCCAGCAGTCCCGTACAGGGAGCCAACTATGGCTACACCCTC. The encoded protein is CASSPVQGANYGYTL. This chain links TRBV6-5 with TRBJ1-2, with D tentatively TRBD1 (6 bases). Germline V gives CDR1 MNHEY, CDR2 SVGAGI. V lost 5 bases, J lost 2 bases, and 15 bases lay in between. CDR3 length equals 15 residues.

This chain uses TRBV7-8 with TRBJ2-3; 11 positions match TRBD2. Losses at the gene ends were 7 bases for V and 2 bases for J; bases not matched to a gene: 11. The germline V gene has CDR1 SGHVS and CDR2 FQNEAQ. The CDR3 extends over 17 amino acids. CDR3 sequence: CASNFGLAGYFTDTQYF. The CDR3, as DNA: TGTGCCAGCAACTTCGGACTAGCGGGTTATTTCACAGATACGCAGTATTTT. The full variable domain, in which reference TRBV7-8 and TRBJ2-3 provide the parts outside the CDR3, is GAGVSQSPRYKVAKRGQDVALRCDPISGHVSLFWYQQALGQGPEFLTYFQNEAQLDKSGLPSDRFFAERPEGSVSTLKIQRTQQEDSAVYLCASNFGLAGYFTDTQYFGPGTRLTVL.

A single count supports this clonotype. One end of the junction does not line up with germline, which may come from a read error. This rearrangement joins TRBV29-1 to TRBJ2-7, with D tentatively TRBD1 or TRBD2 (5 bases each). The germline V gene encodes CDR1 SQVTM and CDR2 ANQGSEA. This CDR3 is built from 16 residues. This CDR3 reads CSVGHSLGGQGYKQYF. CDR3 nucleotides: TGCAGCGTTGGTCATAGCTTGGGCGGGCAGGGTTACAAGCAATATTTC.

CDR3 amino acids: CASYKGPSYYEQYF. The CDR3 DNA reads TGTGCCAGCTACAAGGGCCCGAGCTACTACGAGCAGTACTTC. The V and J genes are TRBV6-6 and TRBJ2-7; D not resolved. The CDR3 extends over 14 amino acids. The germline V gene has CDR1 MNHNY and CDR2 SVGAGI (reference sequence). Trimming took 8 bases from V and 3 from J, leaving 17 bases between them.

A word on this clonotype: With a much larger clone just one base away, this may be a read error. The V and J genes are TRBV4-2 and TRBJ1-5; 8 bases align to TRBD1. The CDR3 covers 15 residues. CDR1 is LGHNA and CDR2 is YNFKEQ in the germline V gene. The CDR3 protein is CAISARQGASQPQHF. The CDR3 nucleotides are TGTGCCATCAGCGCAAGGCAGGGGGCAAGTCAGCCCCAGCATTTT.